The 18 T cell receptor beta chains presented below share a single source sample, sequenced in a study of T-cell memory formation after mild COVID-19. One entry per CDR3 protein results from TCRdb running MiXCR on the 5' RACE reads. There are about 400,000 distinct CDR3 sequences in the sample; roughly 15% occur only once, and 20% to 25% lies in the top ten. The sequencing input was PBMCs or a T cell subset sorted from them (not recorded which). These receptor sequences come from a man aged 18 to 30 who had mild COVID-19 (a few samples of this study predate the infection). Cell type and time point are not known.

A few counts support this clonotype. V gene TRBV7-3 combines with J gene TRBJ2-5; either TRBD1 or TRBD2 may fit D (6 bases each). CDR3 length equals 15 residues. The ends were cut back, 2 bases at V and 3 bases at J, with 13 bases in the middle. Germline V gives CDR1 SGHTA, CDR2 FQGTGA. The CDR3 sequence: CASSLAGGGEETQYF. For the CDR3, the DNA is TGTGCCAGCAGCTTAGCAGGAGGGGGAGAAGAGACCCAGTACTTC. The full variable domain, rest sourced from reference TRBV7-3 and TRBJ2-5, is GAGVSQTPSNKVTEKGKYVELRCDPISGHTALYWYRQSLGQGPEFLIYFQGTGAADDSGLPNDRFFAVRPEGSVSTLKIQRTERGDSAVYLCASSLAGGGEETQYFGPGTRLLVL.

The rearrangement links TRBV6-4 to TRBJ2-1; possibly TRBD1 for D (6 bases). Trimming took off 0 bases at V and 12 bases at J, with 15 bases between the two ends. This CDR3 is built from 14 residues. Germline loops: CDR1 MRHNA, CDR2 SNTAGT. The CDR3 loop reads CASSDSSRGKGQFF. The CDR3 coding sequence is TGTGCCAGCAGTGACTCGAGTAGGGGGAAAGGGCAGTTCTTC.

This chain links TRBV6-4 with TRBJ2-5; 9 positions match TRBD2. The CDR3 extends over 15 amino acids. The germline V gene encodes CDR1 MRHNA and CDR2 SNTAGT. V was clipped by 7 bases and J by 5 bases; unmatched bases: 11. CDR3 protein: CASTLGGGAVETQYF. DNA for the CDR3: TGTGCCAGCACTTTAGGCGGGGGGGCCGTCGAGACCCAGTACTTC.

The sample holds a few counts of this clonotype. The chain employs TRBV15 and TRBJ2-3; D might be TRBD2 (5 bases). CDR1 and CDR2 (germline): LNHNV, YYDKDF (reference sequence). The CDR3 sequence is 16 residues long. Between the trimmed V and J ends, which lost 5 bases and 4 bases, there was a span of 19 bases. The CDR3 DNA reads TGTGCCACCAGCGCTAGGAGCGGCCTCCGGGCAGATACGCAGTATTTT. As protein: CATSARSGLRADTQYF.

There are a few counts of this clonotype. The V and J genes are TRBV21-1 and TRBJ1-1; TRBD1 reflects the table's D call only, with no check against the DNA. TRBV21-1 is a pseudogene segment. The CDR3 covers 19 residues. CDR3 DNA: TGTGCCAGCAGCAAAGGCCACCCGCGGCCCCGAATCCGTGAGAGTGAAGCTTTCTTT. This codes for CASSKGHPRPRIRESEAFF.

In its sample, this clonotype was seen a few times. The chain has TRBV7-9 and TRBJ2-7, with D unresolved. The CDR3 totals 15 residues. The germline V gene has CDR1 SEHNR and CDR2 FQNEAQ (reference sequence). Trimming removed 3 bases at V and 2 bases at J, with 14 bases between. CDR3 bases: TGTGCCAGCAGCTTTGGGTCCTTACAGACCTACGAGCAGTACGTC. Protein: CASSFGSLQTYEQYV.

This rearrangement joins TRBV20-1 to TRBJ2-4; 9 bases line up with TRBD1. The CDR3 is made up of 14 amino acids. V was clipped by 2 bases and J by 6 bases; unmatched bases: 5. The germline CDR1 and CDR2 sequences are DFQATT and SNEGSKA (reference sequence). CDR3 DNA: TGCAGTGCTAGACCGGGACAGGGTCGAAACATTCAGTACTTC. Protein product: CSARPGQGRNIQYF.

The chain is built from TRBV7-2 and TRBJ1-3; D not certain. The germline V gene has CDR1 SGHTA and CDR2 FQGNSA. V was pared by 0 bases and J by 2 bases, with 8 bases between. The CDR3 sequence is 15 residues long. CDR3: CASSLAHITGNTIYF. CDR3 bases: TGTGCCAGCAGCTTAGCCCATATTACTGGAAACACCATATATTTT.

This clonotype showed up just a few times. The CDR3 bases are TGCAGTGCTAGAGGGGCTAGCGGCCGCTACGAGCAGTACTTC. Translated: CSARGASGRYEQYF. The chain joins TRBV20-1 to TRBJ2-7; 7 bases are a match to TRBD2. This CDR3 comprises 14 residues. In germline, CDR1 is DFQATT, CDR2 SNEGSKA (reference sequence). J gave up 3 bases and V 1 base, and 6 bases lay outside the gene matches.

The chain has TRBV18 and TRBJ2-7, with D perhaps given as TRBD1 or TRBD2 (6 bases each). Trimming cost V 3 bases and J 5 bases, with 20 bases left between them. The length of the CDR3 is 16 residues. Germline V gene sequence: CDR1 KGHSH, CDR2 LQKENI. CDR3 sequence (DNA): TGTGCCAGCTCACCGCGCACCGGGGGCGCTTCCCACGAGCAGTACTTC. Translating gives CASSPRTGGASHEQYF.

The CDR3 loop reads CSARVRRDTQYF. Written as DNA, the CDR3 is TGCAGTGCTAGAGTGCGGCGGGATACGCAGTATTTT. V usage is TRBV20-1 and J usage is TRBJ2-3; D is uncertain. Germline CDR1 DFQATT, CDR2 SNEGSKA (reference sequence). Trimming took 1 base from V and 6 from J, leaving 8 bases between them. The CDR3 length is 12 residues.

This clonotype turned up a few times. The chain employs TRBV7-9 and TRBJ1-2; the D is unclear. This CDR3 contains 13 residues. Trimming took 3 bases from V and 4 from J, leaving 9 bases between them. Looked up from germline, CDR1 is SEHNR and CDR2 is FQNEAQ (reference sequence). The CDR3 bases are TGTGCCAGCAGCTTCGGGGTAATCTATGGCTACACCTTC. It specifies CASSFGVIYGYTF.

This clonotype was detected only a few times. This chain connects TRBV5-4 to TRBJ2-3; TRBD2 aligns across 14 bases. The junction had 3 bases not matched to a gene; V was cut back by 4 bases and J by 5 bases. Per germline, CDR1 SGHNT and CDR2 YYREEE (reference sequence). The CDR3 runs 15 residues. The CDR3 DNA sequence: TGTGCCAGCAGCGCTGGGACTAGCGGGGGAGATACGCAGTATTTT. Translating gives CASSAGTSGGDTQYF.

As for this clonotype: One junction end does not reproduce the germline sequence, and a read error may be involved. The chain couples TRBV7-7 to TRBJ2-3, with a possible D match to TRBD1 (6 bases). Germline lookup yields CDR1 SSHAT and CDR2 FNYEAQ (reference sequence). This CDR3 is 18 amino acids long. In nucleotides, the CDR3 is TGTGCTAGCAGCTTAGAGGGTATTGGCAGGGGAGGCACAGATACGCAGTATTTT. Translating it yields CASSLEGIGRGGTDTQYF.

The chain has TRBV7-9 and TRBJ2-5; weak D call: TRBD2 (6 bases). V was shortened by 1 base and J by 2 bases, with 11 bases between the two germline ends. CDR3 length: 15 amino acids. The germline V gene encodes CDR1 SEHNR and CDR2 FQNEAQ (reference sequence). The CDR3 here is CASSLGWTKQETQYF. The CDR3 region has the DNA TGTGCCAGCAGCTTAGGGTGGACTAAACAAGAGACCCAGTACTTC.

This chain links TRBV20-1 with TRBJ2-3, with D perhaps matching TRBD1 (5 bases). Germline CDR1 DFQATT, CDR2 SNEGSKA (reference sequence). The CDR3 consists of 15 residues. V was trimmed by 0 bases and J by 2 bases, leaving 12 bases between them. In DNA form, the CDR3 reads TGCAGTGCTAGAGATGGGGCCGGATTCACAGATACGCAGTATTTT. This sequence encodes CSARDGAGFTDTQYF.

This clonotype was detected a few times. This rearrangement joins TRBV7-2 to TRBJ2-1, with 7 bases lining up with TRBD1. V gave up 2 bases and J gave up 6 bases; unmatched junction bases: 7. The CDR3 covers 15 residues. CDR1 is SGHTA, CDR2 FQGNSA, per germline. In DNA, the CDR3 is TGTGCCAGCAGCTTAATGGGACAGAGGGGCAATGAGCAGTTCTTC. It encodes CASSLMGQRGNEQFF.

This clonotype has a handful of counts. The chain combines TRBV4-1 with TRBJ2-2; D unresolved. V was trimmed by 0 bases and J by 7 bases, leaving 6 bases between them. The CDR3 runs 13 residues. Per the germline V gene, CDR1 is MGHRA and CDR2 is YSYEKL. The CDR3 loop is CASSQDLRGELFF. Written as DNA, the CDR3 is TGCGCCAGCAGCCAAGATCTCCGCGGGGAGCTGTTTTTT.